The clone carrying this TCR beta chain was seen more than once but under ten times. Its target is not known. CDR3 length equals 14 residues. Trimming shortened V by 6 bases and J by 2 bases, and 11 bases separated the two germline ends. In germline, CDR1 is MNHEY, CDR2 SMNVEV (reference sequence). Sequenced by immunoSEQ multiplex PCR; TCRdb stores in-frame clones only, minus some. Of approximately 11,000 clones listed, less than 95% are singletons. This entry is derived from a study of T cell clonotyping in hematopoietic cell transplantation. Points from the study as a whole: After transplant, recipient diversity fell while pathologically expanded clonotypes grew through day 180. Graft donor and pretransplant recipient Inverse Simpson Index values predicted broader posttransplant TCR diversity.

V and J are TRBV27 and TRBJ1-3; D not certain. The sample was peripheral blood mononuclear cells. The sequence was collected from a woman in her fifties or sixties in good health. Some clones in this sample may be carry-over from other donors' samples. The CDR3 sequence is CASSARTAGNTIYF. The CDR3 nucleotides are TGTGCCAGCAGCGCAAGAACGGCTGGAAACACCATATATTTT.